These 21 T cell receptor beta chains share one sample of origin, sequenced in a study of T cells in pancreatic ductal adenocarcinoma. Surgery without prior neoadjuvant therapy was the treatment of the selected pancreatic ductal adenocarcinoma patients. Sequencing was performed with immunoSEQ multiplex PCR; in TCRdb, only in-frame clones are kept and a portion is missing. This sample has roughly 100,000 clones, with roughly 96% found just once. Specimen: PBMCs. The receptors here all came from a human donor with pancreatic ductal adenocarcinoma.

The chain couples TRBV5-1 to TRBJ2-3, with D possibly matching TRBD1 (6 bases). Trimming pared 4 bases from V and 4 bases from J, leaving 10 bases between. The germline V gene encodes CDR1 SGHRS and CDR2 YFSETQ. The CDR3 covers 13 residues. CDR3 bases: TGCGCCAGCAGCACCGACAGGTCAGATACGCAGTATTTT. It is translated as CASSTDRSDTQYF.

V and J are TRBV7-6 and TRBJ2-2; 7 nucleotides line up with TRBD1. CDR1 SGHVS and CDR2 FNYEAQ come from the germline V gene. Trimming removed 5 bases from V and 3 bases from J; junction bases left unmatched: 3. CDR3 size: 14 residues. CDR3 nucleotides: TGTGCCAGCAGCAGGACAGGAGACACCGGGGAGCTGTTTTTT. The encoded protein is CASSRTGDTGELFF. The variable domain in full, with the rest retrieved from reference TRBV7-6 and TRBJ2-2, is GAGVSQSPRYKVTKRGQDVALRCDPISGHVSLYWYRQALGQGPEFLTYFNYEAQQDKSGLPNDRFSAERPEGSISTLTIQRTEQRDSAMYRCASSRTGDTGELFFGEGSRLTVL.

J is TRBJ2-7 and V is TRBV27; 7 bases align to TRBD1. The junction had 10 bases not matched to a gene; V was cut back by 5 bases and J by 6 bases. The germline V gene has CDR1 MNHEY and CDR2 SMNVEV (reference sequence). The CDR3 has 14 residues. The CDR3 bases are TGTGCCAGCAGTATGACAGGGATTGGTGTCGAGCAGTACTTC. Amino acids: CASSMTGIGVEQYF.

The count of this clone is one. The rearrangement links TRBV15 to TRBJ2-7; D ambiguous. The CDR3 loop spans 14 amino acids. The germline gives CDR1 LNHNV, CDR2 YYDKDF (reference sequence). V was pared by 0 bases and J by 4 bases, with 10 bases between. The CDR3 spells CATSREHRNYEQYF. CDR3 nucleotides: TGTGCCACCAGCAGAGAGCACAGAAATTACGAGCAGTACTTC.

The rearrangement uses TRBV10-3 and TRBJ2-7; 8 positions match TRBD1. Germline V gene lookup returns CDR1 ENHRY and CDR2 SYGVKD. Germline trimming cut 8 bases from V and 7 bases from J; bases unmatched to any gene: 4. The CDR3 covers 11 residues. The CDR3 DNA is TGTGCCATCCAGGGGGCTGAAGAGCAGTACTTC. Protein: CAIQGAEEQYF.

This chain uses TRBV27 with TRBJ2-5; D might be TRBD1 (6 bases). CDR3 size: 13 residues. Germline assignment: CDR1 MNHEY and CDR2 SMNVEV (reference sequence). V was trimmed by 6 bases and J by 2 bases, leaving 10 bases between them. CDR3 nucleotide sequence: TGTGCCAGCAGCCGGGACAAGCAAGAGACCCAGTACTTC. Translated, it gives CASSRDKQETQYF.

The CDR3 DNA reads as TGTGCCAGCTCACCACCGGGGACAGGGGGCGAGCAGTACTTC. It yields the protein CASSPPGTGGEQYF. J is TRBJ2-7 and V is TRBV18; 11 nucleotides match TRBD1. The CDR3 contains 14 residues. The germline gives CDR1 KGHSH, CDR2 LQKENI. With V trimmed by 0 bases and J by 6 bases, 1 base remained unmatched.

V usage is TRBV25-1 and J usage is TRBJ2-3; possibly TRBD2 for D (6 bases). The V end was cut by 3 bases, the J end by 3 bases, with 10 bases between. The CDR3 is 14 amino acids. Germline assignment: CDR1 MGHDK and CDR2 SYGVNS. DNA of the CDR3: TGTGCCAGCAGTGAGGCGGGACCGACAGATACGCAGTATTTT. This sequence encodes CASSEAGPTDTQYF.

CDR3 bases: TGTGCCAGCAGCCTACAAGAGCGGGACACTGAAGCTTTCTTT. This translates into CASSLQERDTEAFF. This sequence joins TRBV4-2 and TRBJ1-1; D gene ambiguous. V was pared by 4 bases and J by 3 bases, with 12 bases between. Germline V gives CDR1 LGHNA, CDR2 YNFKEQ. There are 14 residues in the CDR3.

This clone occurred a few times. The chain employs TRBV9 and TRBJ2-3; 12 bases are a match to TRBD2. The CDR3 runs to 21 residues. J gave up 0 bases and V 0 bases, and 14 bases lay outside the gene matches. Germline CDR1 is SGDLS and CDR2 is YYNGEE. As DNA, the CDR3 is TGTGCCAGCAGCGTAGGGATCGGGACCGGGACTAGCGGGTCCAGCACAGATACGCAGTATTTT. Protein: CASSVGIGTGTSGSSTDTQYF.

DNA for the CDR3: TGTGCCAGCAGACGACTTGAAGCTTTCTTT. As protein: CASRRLEAFF. The chain couples TRBV6-1 to TRBJ1-1, with D unclear. CDR3 length: 10 amino acids. V lost 6 bases, J lost 7 bases, and 6 bases lay in between. Germline V gene data show CDR1 as MNHNS and CDR2 as SASEGT.

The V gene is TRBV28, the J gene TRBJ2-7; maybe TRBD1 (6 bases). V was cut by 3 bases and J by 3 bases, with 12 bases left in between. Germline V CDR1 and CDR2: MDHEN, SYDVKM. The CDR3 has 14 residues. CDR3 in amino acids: CASSLGSGDYEQYF. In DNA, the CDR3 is TGTGCCAGCAGTTTGGGGTCAGGGGACTACGAGCAGTACTTC.

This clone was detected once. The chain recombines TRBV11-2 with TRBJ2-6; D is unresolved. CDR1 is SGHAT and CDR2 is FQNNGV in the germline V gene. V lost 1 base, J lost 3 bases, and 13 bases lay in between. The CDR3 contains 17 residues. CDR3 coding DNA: TGTGCCAGCAGCTTAGGAGGTCGTGCGCTTGGGGCCAACGTCCTGACTTTC. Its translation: CASSLGGRALGANVLTF.

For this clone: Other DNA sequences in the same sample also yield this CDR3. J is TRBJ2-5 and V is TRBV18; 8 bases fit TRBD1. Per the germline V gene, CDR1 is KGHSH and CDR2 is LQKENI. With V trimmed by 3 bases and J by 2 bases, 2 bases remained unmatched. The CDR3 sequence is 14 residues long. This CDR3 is CASSPRQGQETQYF. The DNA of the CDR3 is TGTGCCAGCTCACCGCGACAGGGGCAAGAGACCCAGTACTTC.

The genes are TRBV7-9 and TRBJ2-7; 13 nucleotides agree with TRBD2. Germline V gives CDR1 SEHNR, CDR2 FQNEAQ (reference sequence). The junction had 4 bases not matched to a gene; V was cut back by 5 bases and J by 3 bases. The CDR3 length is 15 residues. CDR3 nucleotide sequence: TGTGCCAGCAGCATAGGACTAGCGGGAGTCTACGAGCAGTACTTC. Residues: CASSIGLAGVYEQYF.

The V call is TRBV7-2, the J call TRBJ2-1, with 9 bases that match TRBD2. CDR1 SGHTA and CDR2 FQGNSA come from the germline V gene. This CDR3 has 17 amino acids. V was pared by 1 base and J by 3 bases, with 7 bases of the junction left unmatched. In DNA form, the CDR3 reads TGTGCCAGCAGCTTAGGGGGCGGGAGGGCCGGCTACAATGAGCAGTTCTTC. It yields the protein CASSLGGGRAGYNEQFF.

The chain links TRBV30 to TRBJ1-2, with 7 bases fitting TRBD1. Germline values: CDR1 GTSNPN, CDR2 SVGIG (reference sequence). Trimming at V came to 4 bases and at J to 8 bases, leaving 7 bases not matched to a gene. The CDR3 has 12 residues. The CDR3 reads CAWNPTGKGYTF. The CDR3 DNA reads TGTGCCTGGAACCCGACAGGGAAGGGCTACACCTTC.

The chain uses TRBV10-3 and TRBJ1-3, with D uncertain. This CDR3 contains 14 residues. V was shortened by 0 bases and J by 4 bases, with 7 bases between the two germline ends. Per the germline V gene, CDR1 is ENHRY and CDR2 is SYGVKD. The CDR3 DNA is TGTGCCATCAGTGAGTCAGCGAGAGGAAACACCATATATTTT. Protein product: CAISESARGNTIYF.

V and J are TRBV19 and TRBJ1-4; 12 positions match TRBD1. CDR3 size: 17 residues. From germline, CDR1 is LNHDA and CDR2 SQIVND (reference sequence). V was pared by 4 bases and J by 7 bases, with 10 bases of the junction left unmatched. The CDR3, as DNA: TGTGCCAGTAGTACCCGGGACAGGGGGCGCTTATTTGAAAAACTGTTTTTT. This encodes CASSTRDRGRLFEKLFF.

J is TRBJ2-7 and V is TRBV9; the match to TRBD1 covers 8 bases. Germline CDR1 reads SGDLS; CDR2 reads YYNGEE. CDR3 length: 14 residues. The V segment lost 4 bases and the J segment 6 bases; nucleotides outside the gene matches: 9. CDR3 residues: CASSPWTGNSEQYF. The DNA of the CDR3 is TGTGCCAGCAGCCCATGGACAGGGAATTCCGAGCAGTACTTC.

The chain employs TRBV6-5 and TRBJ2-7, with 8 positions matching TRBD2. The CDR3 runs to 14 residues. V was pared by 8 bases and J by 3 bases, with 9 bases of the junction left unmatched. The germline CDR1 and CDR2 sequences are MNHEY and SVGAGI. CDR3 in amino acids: CASGRLSGSYEQYF. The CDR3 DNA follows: TGTGCCAGCGGTAGGCTGAGCGGGAGCTACGAGCAGTACTTC.